This T cell receptor beta chain was documented in a study of Ad26.COV2.S vaccination and SARS-CoV-2 variants. The wider study: Doses of Ad26.COV2.S were injected into muscle once or twice, 56 days apart.

Treatment of the sample: around 19 received Ad26.COV2.S at low or high dose, single or two shots; five or six received placebo; per-sample allocation not given. Collection of the samples took place on day 63 after the first injection of vaccine or placebo. Based in Boston, the donor was an adult of 18-55 years. Method: immunoSEQ multiplex PCR; TCRdb's copy keeps in-frame clones and lacks some. The table has about 350,000 clones, around nine tenths seen once. V dropped 0 bases and J dropped 2 bases, with 8 bases sitting between them. This CDR3 has 16 residues. CDR1 is LNHNV, CDR2 YYDKDF, per germline (reference sequence).

This chain joins TRBV15 and TRBJ1-6; D gene uncertain. This sample comprised peripheral blood, obtained in a trial of Ad26.COV2.S vaccine versus placebo. The TCR comes from a person aged 18-60 years who received the Ad26.COV2.S COVID-19 vaccine or a placebo. The DNA of the CDR3 is TGTGCCACCAGCAGAGATCAAGGTGCCTATAATTCACCCCTCCACTTT. Its protein is CATSRDQGAYNSPLHF.